These 22 T cell receptor beta chains originate from one sample sequenced in a study of shared clonotypes between healthy human individuals. Data came from immunoSEQ multiplex PCR; TCRdb stores just in-frame clones and leaves some out. Here the sample spans 2 million to 2.5 million clones, 90% to 96% being singletons. The sample taken for sequencing was naive CD4+ T cells sorted from blood. Subset: CD45RA+ positively selected. These receptors were obtained from a young man in good health.

The chain's CDR3 is CSVEFSPNYGYTF. DNA of the CDR3: TGCAGCGTTGAGTTCAGCCCTAACTATGGCTACACCTTC. The rearrangement joins TRBV29-1 to TRBJ1-2; D is undetermined. Trimming pared 3 bases from V and 0 bases from J, leaving 8 bases between. The CDR3 loop spans 13 amino acids. Germline V gene sequence: CDR1 SQVTM, CDR2 ANQGSEA. The whole variable domain, remainder taken from reference TRBV29-1 and TRBJ1-2, is SAVISQKPSRDICQRGTSLTIQCQVDSQVTMMFWYRQQPGQSLTLIATANQGSEATYESGFVIDKFPISRPNLTFSTLTVSNMSPEDSSIYLCSVEFSPNYGYTFGSGTRLTVV.

The J gene is TRBJ2-7, the V gene TRBV7-9; possibly TRBD1 or TRBD2 for D (5 bases each). V was pared by 4 bases and J by 5 bases, with 18 bases between. Germline-derived CDR1 and CDR2 are SEHNR and FQNEAQ (reference sequence). This CDR3 has 15 amino acids. CDR3 nucleotide sequence: TGTGCCAGCAGCTGGGGGTCTGGGAGAGGTGACGAGCAGTACTTC. This gives the protein CASSWGSGRGDEQYF. The complete variable domain, with remaining parts taken from reference TRBV7-9 and TRBJ2-7, reads DTGVSQNPRHKITKRGQNVTFRCDPISEHNRLYWYRQTLGQGPEFLTYFQNEAQLEKSRLLSDRFSAERPKGSFSTLEIQRTEQGDSAMYLCASSWGSGRGDEQYFGPGTRLTVT.

The V gene is TRBV10-3, the J gene TRBJ2-1, with D possibly matching TRBD1 (5 bases). Trimming stripped 8 bases from V and 15 bases from J, with 17 bases between. This CDR3 has 11 amino acids. The germline V gene has CDR1 ENHRY and CDR2 SYGVKD. In DNA, the CDR3 is TGTGCCATCGGGGCGGCGTGGGAAAGGTTCTTC. It encodes CAIGAAWERFF.

Concerning this clone: The same CDR3 can be traced to other DNA sequences in this sample. The chain recombines TRBV19 with TRBJ2-7; D perhaps matches TRBD1 (8 bases). Trimming took off 4 bases at V and 3 bases at J, with 13 bases between the two ends. Germline CDR1 reads LNHDA; CDR2 reads SQIVND (reference sequence). This CDR3 is built from 14 residues. CDR3 in DNA: TGTGCCAGTAGTACAACAGGGGGGGGCTACGAGCAGTACTTC. Translating it yields CASSTTGGGYEQYF.

This chain connects TRBV7-9 to TRBJ1-3; 9 bases match TRBD1. The ends lost 5 bases at V and 9 bases at J; junction bases unmatched: 11. This CDR3 comprises 15 residues. CDR1 and CDR2 (germline): SEHNR, FQNEAQ (reference sequence). The DNA for the CDR3 is TGTGCCAGCAGCCCCATGACGGGACAGGGTGGCACCATATATTTT. Its protein is CASSPMTGQGGTIYF.

About this clone: This same CDR3 is encoded by further DNA sequences in the sample. The V gene is TRBV6-5, the J gene TRBJ1-4; TRBD1 is a possible D gene (5 bases). The V and J ends lost 3 bases and 8 bases respectively, with 13 bases between them. The length of the CDR3 is 14 residues. Germline V gene sequence: CDR1 MNHEY, CDR2 SVGAGI. The CDR3 coding sequence is TGTGCCAGCAGTTATATTGGGGGAGGGGAAAAACTGTTTTTT. It encodes CASSYIGGGEKLFF.

This sequence joins TRBV4-3 and TRBJ1-2; D gene uncertain. The ends were cut back, 1 base at V and 4 bases at J, with 7 bases in the middle. The CDR3 is 13 amino acids. CDR1 and CDR2 (germline): LGHNA, YSLEER. CDR3 amino acids: CASSQGGVYGYTF. CDR3 coding DNA: TGCGCCAGCAGCCAAGGGGGAGTCTATGGCTACACCTTC.

The chain uses TRBV6-1 and TRBJ2-7; 7 bases agree with TRBD2. CDR1 is MNHNS and CDR2 is SASEGT in the germline V gene. V dropped 2 bases and J dropped 3; count of bases not matched to a gene: 10. This CDR3 comprises 16 residues. For the CDR3, the DNA is TGTGCCAGCAGTGAAAGATCCGGGGCGGGAGTCTACGAGCAGTACTTC. Translation: CASSERSGAGVYEQYF.

A single count supports this clone. This chain connects TRBV5-1 to TRBJ2-1, with D maybe TRBD2 (6 bases). Trimming pared 0 bases from V and 4 bases from J, leaving 11 bases between. The CDR3 runs 15 residues. Germline values: CDR1 SGHRS, CDR2 YFSETQ. The CDR3 loop is CASSLAGTLYNEQFF. The CDR3 nucleotides are TGCGCCAGCAGCTTGGCCGGGACTCTTTACAATGAGCAGTTCTTC.

V and J are TRBV11-2 and TRBJ2-2, with a possible D match to TRBD2 (5 bases). The CDR3 covers 14 residues. CDR1 is SGHAT and CDR2 is FQNNGV in the germline V gene. Trimming stripped 7 bases from V and 3 bases from J, with 12 bases between. CDR3 DNA: TGTGCCAGCACCCACGGGATAGACACCGGGGAGCTGTTTTTT. Protein: CASTHGIDTGELFF.

V gene TRBV5-1 combines with J gene TRBJ2-1, with 10 positions matching TRBD2. The V segment lost 4 bases and the J segment 4 bases; nucleotides outside the gene matches: 14. CDR1 and CDR2 from the germline V gene are SGHRS and YFSETQ. This CDR3 has 18 residues. In nucleotides, the CDR3 is TGCGCCAGCAGCCCCGTGGGGGCCCAGCGGGAGGGTTACAATGAGCAGTTCTTC. It translates to CASSPVGAQREGYNEQFF.

This rearrangement joins TRBV6-5 to TRBJ2-1, with unresolved D. Trimming took 2 bases from V and 2 from J, leaving 10 bases between them. The length of the CDR3 is 15 residues. The germline gives CDR1 MNHEY, CDR2 SVGAGI. The CDR3 reads CASSYALGPYNEQFF. Here the CDR3 DNA reads TGTGCCAGCAGTTACGCCTTAGGTCCCTACAATGAGCAGTTCTTC.

The chain joins TRBV7-8 to TRBJ1-3; 7 nucleotides line up with TRBD1. The CDR3 extends over 14 amino acids. Germline V gene lookup returns CDR1 SGHVS and CDR2 FQNEAQ. Losses at the gene ends were 5 bases for V and 8 bases for J; bases not matched to a gene: 9. CDR3 sequence: CASSPDRWGDTIYF. The CDR3 nucleotides are TGTGCCAGCAGCCCGGACAGGTGGGGAGACACCATATATTTT.

This clone was counted once. The rearrangement links TRBV4-3 to TRBJ1-2; D unclear. V lost 1 base and J lost 8, with 8 bases in between. The CDR3 has 12 residues. CDR1 is LGHNA, CDR2 YSLEER, per germline. The CDR3 sequence: CASSQGPGGYTF. The CDR3 DNA follows: TGCGCCAGCAGCCAAGGACCGGGCGGCTACACCTTC.

The rearrangement links TRBV6-6 to TRBJ1-1; tentatively, D is TRBD1 (6 bases). CDR1 is MNHNY and CDR2 is SVGAGI in the germline V gene (reference sequence). V lost 4 bases to trimming and J lost 1 base, with 10 bases between them. The CDR3 has 14 residues. The CDR3 reads CASSSHRENTEAFF. The DNA of the CDR3 is TGTGCCAGCAGTTCCCACAGGGAGAACACTGAAGCTTTCTTT.

The V call is TRBV28, the J call TRBJ1-5, with D possibly TRBD1 on 6 matching bases. The CDR3 is made up of 14 amino acids. Trimming took off 6 bases at V and 6 bases at J, with 15 bases between the two ends. CDR1 and CDR2 (germline): MDHEN, SYDVKM. In DNA, the CDR3 is TGTGCCAGCAGCGAGGGGGGGGCTGGTCAGCCCCAGCATTTT. Protein product: CASSEGGAGQPQHF. Looking up the rest from reference TRBV28 and TRBJ1-5 gives the full variable domain: DVKVTQSSRYLVKRTGEKVFLECVQDMDHENMFWYRQDPGLGLRLIYFSYDVKMKEKGDIPEGYSVSREKKERFSLILESASTNQTSMYLCASSEGGAGQPQHFGDGTRLSIL.

The genes are TRBV19 and TRBJ2-6; a weak D match, TRBD1 (5 bases). From germline, CDR1 is LNHDA and CDR2 SQIVND (reference sequence). The CDR3 length is 16 residues. Trimming cost V 6 bases and J 2 bases, with 14 bases left between them. CDR3 sequence reads: CASSRLRDTGANVLTF. The CDR3 region has the DNA TGTGCCAGTAGCCGCCTCAGGGATACTGGGGCCAACGTCCTGACTTTC.

As concerns this clone: One end of the junction varies from germline; a read error may be responsible. J is TRBJ1-1 and V is TRBV7-7; D call uncertain. The CDR3 consists of 15 residues. CDR1 SSHAT and CDR2 FNYEAQ come from the germline V gene (reference sequence). Written as DNA, the CDR3 is TGTGCTAGCAGCTTAGTTGCAGGCTTGAACACTGAAGCTTTCTTT. Amino acid sequence: CASSLVAGLNTEAFF.

The chain is built from TRBV6-5 and TRBJ2-3, with unresolved D. V lost 6 bases to trimming and J lost 5 bases, with 6 bases between them. The CDR3 spans 11 residues. Germline lookup yields CDR1 MNHEY and CDR2 SVGAGI. The CDR3 loop is CASRVGDTQYF. The CDR3, as DNA: TGTGCCAGCAGGGTAGGAGATACGCAGTATTTT.

The chain carries TRBV7-9 and TRBJ2-2; 8 bases line up with TRBD1. Germline V CDR1 and CDR2: SEHNR, FQNEAQ (reference sequence). The CDR3 runs to 15 residues. The ends lost 3 bases at V and 4 bases at J; junction bases unmatched: 4. The CDR3 DNA follows: TGTGCCAGCAGCTTTCAGGGGGCAGGCACCGGGGAGCTGTTTTTT. It yields the protein CASSFQGAGTGELFF.

This sequence joins TRBV30 and TRBJ2-3; 8 positions match TRBD2. V gave up 2 bases and J gave up 2 bases; unmatched junction bases: 12. The CDR3 loop spans 17 amino acids. Germline CDR1 is GTSNPN and CDR2 is SVGIG (reference sequence). This CDR3 is CAWSRLGLANPTDTQYF. The CDR3 DNA sequence: TGTGCCTGGAGTAGGCTCGGACTAGCCAACCCCACAGATACGCAGTATTTT.

To note about this clone: The sample contains more than one DNA sequence encoding this CDR3. The chain has TRBV5-1 and TRBJ2-5, with D perhaps being TRBD1 or TRBD2 (5 bases each). The length of the CDR3 is 13 residues. The V end was cut by 0 bases, the J end by 4 bases, with 7 bases between. CDR1 is SGHRS, CDR2 YFSETQ, per germline. CDR3 nucleotides: TGCGCCAGCAGCTTGGGGGGGTCAGAGACCCAGTACTTC. This sequence encodes CASSLGGSETQYF.